The 10 T cell receptor beta chains below come from one sample, sequenced in a study of T cells in Graves' hyperthyroidism and ophthalmopathy. Amplification yielded TCR beta CDR3 regions, with RNA transcripts as the source. The HTBI set primed first-round TCR CDR3 RT-PCR. Via MiXCR, TCRdb re-called the multiplex PCR reads, giving one row per CDR3 protein. This sample has about 550,000 distinct CDR3 sequences, with roughly 20% found just once. Sequencing was done on a sample of blood. These receptor sequences come from a young man with Graves' hyperthyroidism.

The chain has TRBV4-2 and TRBJ1-5; D is undetermined. CDR1 is LGHNA, CDR2 YNFKEQ, per germline. Between the trimmed V and J ends, which lost 0 bases and 3 bases, there was a span of 9 bases. There are 15 residues in the CDR3. CDR3 sequence (DNA): TGTGCCAGCAGCCAAGATCCCGGAATCAATCAGCCCCAGCATTTT. Translating gives CASSQDPGINQPQHF.

This clonotype was found many times. This rearrangement joins TRBV12-3 or TRBV12-4 to TRBJ2-7; TRBD1 matches at 12 bases. The CDR3 is made up of 14 amino acids. V lost 7 bases, J lost 7 bases, and 8 bases stayed unmatched. The CDR3 sequence is CASTGGQGAGEQYF. In DNA, the CDR3 is TGTGCCAGCACCGGGGGACAGGGGGCGGGGGAGCAGTACTTC.

This clonotype was found many times. The chain is built from TRBV2 and TRBJ2-7; D unclear. Germline CDR1 reads SNHLY; CDR2 reads FYNNEI. CDR3 length: 10 amino acids. V dropped 8 bases and J dropped 1 base, with 3 bases sitting between them. In DNA form, the CDR3 reads TGTGCCAGCCAATCCTACGAGCAGTACTTC. Residues: CASQSYEQYF.

The rearrangement uses TRBV9 and TRBJ2-1; TRBD2 aligns across 8 bases. This CDR3 region has 15 residues. Germline V gives CDR1 SGDLS, CDR2 YYNGEE. V lost 4 bases to trimming and J lost 4 bases; unmatched junction nucleotides: 7. In DNA, the CDR3 is TGTGCCAGCAGCCCGTCGCGGGGGGCTTACAATGAGCAGTTCTTC. Encoded protein: CASSPSRGAYNEQFF.

This clonotype was seen ten or more times. This chain uses TRBV11-2 with TRBJ2-7; D gene unclear. The CDR3 spans 14 residues. The germline V gene has CDR1 SGHAT and CDR2 FQNNGV. V lost 1 base and J lost 3, with 10 bases in between. DNA for the CDR3: TGTGCCAGCAGCTTAGCCGTTGGCGGCTACGAGCAGTACTTC. Translated, it gives CASSLAVGGYEQYF.

This clonotype was recorded at least ten times. The chain has TRBV4-1 and TRBJ1-1, with 8 bases fitting TRBD1. The length of the CDR3 is 16 residues. In germline, CDR1 is MGHRA, CDR2 YSYEKL. The J segment lost 1 base and the V segment lost 1 base, leaving 5 bases of the junction unmatched. CDR3 in DNA: TGCGCCAGCAGCCAAGTCGGACAGGGCCCGAACACTGAAGCTTTCTTT. Its protein is CASSQVGQGPNTEAFF.

This clonotype was seen ten or more times. The genes are TRBV6-5 and TRBJ2-5; a weak D match, TRBD1 (6 bases). V gave up 0 bases and J gave up 2 bases, with 7 bases separating them. Per the germline V gene, CDR1 is MNHEY and CDR2 is SVGAGI. This CDR3 spans 14 amino acids. The CDR3 region is CASSYSDRQETQYF. In DNA form, the CDR3 reads TGTGCCAGCAGTTACTCGGACAGACAAGAGACCCAGTACTTC.

This clonotype was picked up many times. The chain links TRBV2 to TRBJ1-5; possible D gene TRBD1, 6 bases. CDR3 length equals 15 residues. The germline V gene encodes CDR1 SNHLY and CDR2 FYNNEI. Deletions cut 2 bases from V and 7 bases from J, with 15 bases between. CDR3 bases: TGTGCCAGCAGTGAACCCCCCGGGGGCAGCCAGCCCCAGCATTTT. Translating it yields CASSEPPGGSQPQHF.

This clonotype appeared many times. The chain is built from TRBV7-7 and TRBJ2-5; D is undetermined. V was trimmed by 2 bases and J by 1 base, leaving 11 bases between them. CDR3 length: 15 amino acids. Germline V gene sequence: CDR1 SSHAT, CDR2 FNYEAQ (reference sequence). The CDR3 DNA is TGTGCCAGCAGCTTAAGTTGGCGCAGCCAAGAGACCCAGTACTTC. It specifies CASSLSWRSQETQYF.

Many counts were recorded for this clonotype. The rearrangement links TRBV12-3 or TRBV12-4 to TRBJ2-5, with TRBD2 matching 7 bases. The ends lost 7 bases at V and 7 bases at J; junction bases unmatched: 6. This CDR3 contains 12 residues. In nucleotides, the CDR3 is TGTGCCAGCACCAGTTCGGGGGGGACCCAGTACTTC. It yields the protein CASTSSGGTQYF.